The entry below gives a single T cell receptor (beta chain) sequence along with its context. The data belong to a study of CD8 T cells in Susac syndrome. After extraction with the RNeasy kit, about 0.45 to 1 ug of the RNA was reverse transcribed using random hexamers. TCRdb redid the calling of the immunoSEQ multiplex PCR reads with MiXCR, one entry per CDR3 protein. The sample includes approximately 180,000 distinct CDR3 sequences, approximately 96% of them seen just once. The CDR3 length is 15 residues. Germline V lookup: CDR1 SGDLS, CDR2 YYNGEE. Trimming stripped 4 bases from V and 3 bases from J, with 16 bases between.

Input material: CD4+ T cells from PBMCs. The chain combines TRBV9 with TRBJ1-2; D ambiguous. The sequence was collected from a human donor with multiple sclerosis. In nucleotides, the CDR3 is TGTGCCAGCAGCAAAGGGCCGCTGGAGGACTATGGCTACACCTTC. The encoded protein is CASSKGPLEDYGYTF.